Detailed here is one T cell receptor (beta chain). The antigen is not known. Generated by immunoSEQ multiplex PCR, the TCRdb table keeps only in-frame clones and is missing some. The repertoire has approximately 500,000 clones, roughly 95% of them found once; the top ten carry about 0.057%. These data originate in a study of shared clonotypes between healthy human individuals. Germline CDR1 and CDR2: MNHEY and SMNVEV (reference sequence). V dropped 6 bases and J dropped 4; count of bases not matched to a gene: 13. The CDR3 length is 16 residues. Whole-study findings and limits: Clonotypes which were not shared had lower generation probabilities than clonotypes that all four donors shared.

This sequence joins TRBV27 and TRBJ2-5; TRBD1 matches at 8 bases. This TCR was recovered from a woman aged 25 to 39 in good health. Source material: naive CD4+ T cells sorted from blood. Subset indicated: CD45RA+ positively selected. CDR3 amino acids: CASRPTGARIGETQYF. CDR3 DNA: TGTGCCAGCAGGCCGACAGGGGCCCGAATAGGAGAGACCCAGTACTTC.